This T cell receptor beta chain was recovered during a study of long-term antiretroviral therapy in people with HIV. The immunoSEQ assay was v3.0, run at survey level. Some clones are missing from TCRdb's copy, which holds only in-frame ones; the method was immunoSEQ multiplex PCR. Of under 45,000 clones in the sample, roughly 85% were seen once. The TCR comes from a woman in her twenties or thirties with HIV. Here the sequenced sample was unsorted PBMCs, taken approximately 2.9 years before starting antiretroviral therapy.

The chain's CDR3 is CASSQRLAGGGDEQFF. Written as DNA, the CDR3 is TGTGCCAGCAGCCAACGGCTAGCGGGGGGAGGGGATGAGCAGTTCTTC. V usage is TRBV7-2 and J usage is TRBJ2-1; TRBD2 agrees at 11 bases. V gave up 5 bases and J gave up 8 bases; unmatched junction bases: 11. The germline V gene encodes CDR1 SGHTA and CDR2 FQGNSA. The CDR3 extends over 16 amino acids.